This T cell receptor beta chain originates from a study of CD8 T cells in Susac syndrome. Study details: At the time their blood was drawn, patients with Susac syndrome were either therapy-naive, on corticosteroids (with some of them also receiving intravenous immunoglobulin), or on intravenous immunoglobulin alone.

Reverse transcription of roughly 0.5 to 1 ug RNA was performed with random hexamers. The amplification used immunoSEQ multiplex PCR on TCR beta CDR3; it spanned 54 Vbeta and 13 Jbeta. TCRdb recomputed calls from the immunoSEQ multiplex PCR reads with MiXCR, one row per CDR3 protein. The sample holds roughly 160,000 distinct CDR3 sequences, approximately 94% seen once. Findings of the study overall: No clonal expansion appeared among CD4+ T cells in Susac patients.

Turning to this clonotype: Its antigen is not known.

V was trimmed by 6 bases and J by 8 bases, leaving 9 bases between them. The CDR3 is 11 residues long. The germline V gene has CDR1 SGHRS and CDR2 YFSETQ. The chain is built from TRBV5-1 and TRBJ2-1; D perhaps matches TRBD1 (6 bases). The sequencing input was CD4+ T cells from PBMCs. This receptor was obtained from a human donor with Susac syndrome. Here the CDR3 reads CASKAGDEQFF. DNA for the CDR3: TGCGCCAGCAAGGCAGGGGATGAGCAGTTCTTC.